The 9 T cell receptor beta chains listed next were all sequenced from one sample in a study of memory CD4+ T cells and cytomegalovirus serostatus. Single viable CD3+CD4+CD8-CD45RO+ cells were sorted as the memory CD4+ T cells. Profiled with immunoSEQ multiplex PCR; TCRdb holds only in-frame clones, not every one. The sample has about 50,000 clones; about four fifths are singletons. The sample taken for sequencing was memory CD4+ T cells from blood. The source is an adult in good health and CMV-seronegative.

The chain carries TRBV18 and TRBJ2-3; D is unclear. Germline CDR1 and CDR2: KGHSH and LQKENI. The V and J ends lost 0 bases and 4 bases respectively, with 5 bases between them. CDR3 length equals 13 residues. The CDR3 reads CASSPPASDTQYF. In DNA, the CDR3 is TGTGCCAGCTCACCACCGGCTTCAGATACGCAGTATTTT.

This clone has a single count. The chain combines TRBV6-1 with TRBJ2-5; D is unresolved. The germline CDR1 and CDR2 sequences are MNHNS and SASEGT. V lost 3 bases and J lost 6, with 14 bases in between. This CDR3 region has 14 residues. CDR3 sequence: CASSDSGVAKTQYF. The CDR3 DNA reads TGTGCCAGCAGTGATTCCGGTGTTGCTAAGACCCAGTACTTC.

The J gene is TRBJ2-7, the V gene TRBV7-9; 10 nucleotides align to TRBD2. V shed 0 bases, J shed 3 bases, and the junction held 5 bases outside the gene matches. The V gene's germline CDR1 is SEHNR and CDR2 FQNEAQ (reference sequence). The CDR3 contains 16 residues. The CDR3 region is CASSLAPRTSGYEQYF. CDR3 nucleotide sequence: TGTGCCAGCAGCTTAGCGCCTCGGACTAGCGGCTACGAGCAGTACTTC. The complete variable domain, with remaining parts taken from reference TRBV7-9 and TRBJ2-7, reads DTGVSQNPRHKITKRGQNVTFRCDPISEHNRLYWYRQTLGQGPEFLTYFQNEAQLEKSRLLSDRFSAERPKGSFSTLEIQRTEQGDSAMYLCASSLAPRTSGYEQYFGPGTRLTVT.

This chain joins TRBV6-5 and TRBJ1-6, with a weak D call TRBD1 (6 bases). Trimming removed 7 bases at V and 2 bases at J, with 9 bases between. The CDR3 totals 14 residues. Per germline, CDR1 MNHEY and CDR2 SVGAGI. Written as DNA, the CDR3 is TGTGCCAGCAAGGAGGGGGCCTATAATTCACCCCTCCACTTT. This encodes CASKEGAYNSPLHF.

CDR3 loop: CASSLQAGGFIQPQHF. CDR3 nucleotide sequence: TGTGCCAGCAGCTTACAGGCTGGGGGGTTTATTCAGCCCCAGCATTTT. The genes are TRBV7-2 and TRBJ1-5; maybe TRBD1 (5 bases). Trimming shortened V by 2 bases and J by 6 bases, and 17 bases separated the two germline ends. The CDR3 spans 16 residues. Germline lookup yields CDR1 SGHTA and CDR2 FQGNSA.

The genes are TRBV6-1 and TRBJ1-4, with 8 bases aligning to TRBD1. There are 15 residues in the CDR3. The germline V gene encodes CDR1 MNHNS and CDR2 SASEGT. V shed 4 bases and J 7 bases; nucleotides not matched to a gene: 8. The CDR3 DNA reads as TGTGCCAGCAGTGCGTCGACAGGGGTGATTGAAAAACTGTTTTTT. Its protein is CASSASTGVIEKLFF.

This clone turned up a few times. This rearrangement joins TRBV18 to TRBJ2-7; no firm D call. With 4 bases removed from V and 4 bases from J, the gap between germline ends came to 11 bases. The CDR3 is made up of 13 amino acids. The germline CDR1 and CDR2 sequences are KGHSH and LQKENI. The CDR3 nucleotides are TGTGCCAGCTCACTCCGCTACGAGTACGAGCAGTACTTC. Translating it yields CASSLRYEYEQYF.

This clone appeared a single time. This chain connects TRBV15 to TRBJ1-1; D is uncertain. Germline V CDR1 and CDR2: LNHNV, YYDKDF (reference sequence). The CDR3 loop spans 15 amino acids. Trimming left V 3 bases short and J 2 bases short, with 13 bases between. The CDR3 sequence: CATSSLLRDNTEAFF. The CDR3 DNA reads TGTGCCACCAGCAGCCTTTTAAGGGATAACACTGAAGCTTTCTTT.

This clone was counted only a few times. This chain uses TRBV5-1 with TRBJ1-1; unclear D gene. Germline V gives CDR1 SGHRS, CDR2 YFSETQ. V lost 0 bases and J 5 bases, leaving 20 bases between the germline ends. CDR3 length: 17 residues. In nucleotides, the CDR3 is TGCGCCAGCAGCTTGGAGTATACGGCTTCTATGAGAACTGAAGCTTTCTTT. The encoded protein is CASSLEYTASMRTEAFF. The full variable domain, its missing parts supplied by reference TRBV5-1 and TRBJ1-1, is KAGVTQTPRYLIKTRGQQVTLSCSPISGHRSVSWYQQTPGQGLQFLFEYFSETQRNKGNFPGRFSGRQFSNSRSEMNVSTLELGDSALYLCASSLEYTASMRTEAFFGQGTRLTVV.